The rows below give T cell receptor beta chains drawn from one sample of a study of shared T cell receptors in the human thymus. Method: immunoSEQ multiplex PCR; TCRdb's copy keeps in-frame clones and lacks some. Of 630,000 or so clones listed, 80% to 90% are singletons. This sample also appeared in a second study, on human thymus T cells.

The sequencing input was thymocytes. The receptors were sampled from a boy in the first two years of life with a congenital heart defect. Both conserved end residues are part of each CDR3. The order of the fields is D gene, V gene, J gene, clone size, CDR3 protein, CDR3 DNA. A D gene is named only where the DNA matches it firmly. Clone size is stated in some rows and not others, as once, few, many or a class when expanded.

.	TRBV29-1	TRBJ2-3	.	CSVFHIERGFSDTQYF	TGCAGCGTTTTCCATATTGAGAGGGGGTTCTCAGATACGCAGTATTTT
TRBD1	TRBV6-5	TRBJ2-7	.	CASSRRGQVDEQYF	TGTGCCAGCAGTAGGCGGGGACAGGTGGACGAGCAGTACTTC
TRBD1	TRBV6-5	TRBJ1-2	.	CASSPRDRECGYTF	TGTGCCAGCAGTCCCCGGGACAGGGAGTGTGGCTACACCTTC
.	TRBV28	TRBJ1-5	once	CASSLYAGDGANQPQHF	TGTGCCAGCAGTTTATACGCAGGGGACGGGGCAAATCAGCCCCAGCATTTT
TRBD1	TRBV15	TRBJ1-5	.	CATSRNRGGQPQHF	TGTGCCACCAGCAGAAACAGGGGGGGTCAGCCCCAGCATTTT
TRBD1	TRBV9	TRBJ2-7	.	CASSPEDQKGAGQGIYEQYF	TGTGCCAGCAGCCCCGAGGACCAAAAAGGAGCGGGACAGGGGATATACGAGCAGTACTTC
.	TRBV2	TRBJ1-3	.	CASRDTLINTIYF	TGTGCCAGCAGAGACACCTTGATAAACACCATATATTTT
.	TRBV4-2	TRBJ1-1	.	CASSTQINTEAFF	TGTGCCAGCAGCACACAAATTAACACTGAAGCTTTCTTT
.	TRBV19	TRBJ1-1	.	CASNPRTEEPLTEAFF	TGTGCCAGTAACCCCCGGACAGAGGAACCCCTCACTGAAGCTTTCTTT
TRBD2	TRBV5-1	TRBJ2-2	.	CASSLTSGPLGGELFF	TGCGCCAGCAGCTTAACTAGCGGTCCCCTGGGCGGGGAGCTGTTTTTT
TRBD2	TRBV14	TRBJ2-7	.	CASSQDSASGVYEQYF	TGTGCCAGCAGCCAAGACTCGGCTAGCGGTGTCTACGAGCAGTACTTC
TRBD2	TRBV6-5	TRBJ2-7	.	CASSQNSGSVYEQYF	TGTGCCAGCAGCCAAAATAGCGGGAGTGTTTACGAGCAGTACTTC
.	TRBV7-8	TRBJ2-1	.	CASSPRGDEQFF	TGTGCCAGCAGCCCCCGAGGAGATGAGCAGTTCTTC
TRBD1	TRBV5-8	TRBJ1-4	.	CASFLGGSGEKLFF	TGTGCCAGCTTCCTAGGGGGCAGTGGTGAAAAACTGTTTTTT
TRBD1	TRBV30	TRBJ1-6	.	CAWTHDRDNSPLHF	TGTGCCTGGACCCATGACAGGGATAATTCACCCCTCCACTTT
.	TRBV5-6	TRBJ2-2	.	CASSLPLTGELFF	TGTGCCAGCAGCTTGCCATTGACCGGGGAGCTGTTTTTT
.	TRBV28	TRBJ2-7	.	CASLSGPGILSSYEQYF	TGTGCCAGCCTCTCAGGTCCCGGGATTCTGTCAAGCTACGAGCAGTACTTC
TRBD2	TRBV7-6	TRBJ2-3	.	CASSRPMDTGLAGYTDTQYF	TGTGCCAGCAGCCGCCCGATGGATACGGGACTAGCGGGGTACACAGATACGCAGTATTTT
.	TRBV28	TRBJ2-1	.	CASSLLVRGNNEQFF	TGTGCCAGCAGTCTACTAGTCCGAGGTAACAATGAGCAGTTCTTC
.	TRBV6-1	TRBJ2-7	few	CASRSTRDYEQYF	TGTGCCAGCAGGAGTACCAGGGACTACGAGCAGTACTTC
.	TRBV6-5	TRBJ2-7	few	CATRTRDEQYF	TGTGCCACACGCACCCGGGACGAGCAGTACTTC
.	TRBV30	TRBJ1-1	.	CAWMSKTEAFF	TGTGCCTGGATGTCAAAAACTGAAGCTTTCTTT
.	TRBV27	TRBJ2-3	.	CASSFRPWGVDTQYF	TGTGCCAGCAGTTTTCGCCCCTGGGGGGTAGATACGCAGTATTTT
.	TRBV4-1	TRBJ1-5	few	CASSQAVVFSLGGNQPQHF	TGCGCCAGCAGCCAAGCCGTCGTTTTTTCCCTCGGGGGCAATCAGCCCCAGCATTTT
.	TRBV9	TRBJ2-3	.	CASSVYQGGDTQYF	TGTGCCAGCAGCGTCTACCAAGGCGGCGATACGCAGTATTTT
.	TRBV13	TRBJ2-1	.	CASSHPAAYGEQFF	TGTGCCAGCAGCCATCCAGCGGCTTACGGTGAGCAGTTCTTC
TRBD2	TRBV25-1	TRBJ2-3	.	CASSAHLAGESTDTQYF	TGTGCCAGCAGTGCGCATCTAGCGGGGGAGAGCACAGATACGCAGTATTTT
TRBD1	TRBV5-1	TRBJ1-5	.	CASSLEGANQPQHF	TGCGCCAGCAGCTTGGAGGGGGCTAATCAGCCCCAGCATTTT
TRBD2	TRBV14	TRBJ2-3	.	CASSQGWRLAGGNGSTDTQYF	TGTGCCAGCAGCCAAGGCTGGCGACTAGCGGGGGGAAACGGGAGCACAGATACGCAGTATTTT
.	TRBV7-2	TRBJ2-5	.	CASSFEEETQYF	TGTGCCAGCAGCTTTGAGGAGGAGACCCAGTACTTC
TRBD2	TRBV9	TRBJ2-7	.	CASSTWTSGYEQYF	TGTGCCAGCAGCACCTGGACTAGCGGCTACGAGCAGTACTTC
TRBD2	TRBV5-4	TRBJ2-2	.	CASSHTSGGYTGELFF	TGTGCCAGCAGCCACACTAGCGGGGGATACACCGGGGAGCTGTTTTTT
.	TRBV5-6	TRBJ2-7	.	CASSAGPASGYEQYF	TGTGCCAGCAGCGCGGGACCAGCGTCAGGGTACGAGCAGTACTTC
.	TRBV5-1	TRBJ1-3	few	CASSVDTGNTIYF	TGCGCCAGCAGCGTAGACACGGGAAACACCATATATTTT
.	TRBV5-6	TRBJ1-5	few	CASSRFKETGQLSNQPQHF	TGTGCCAGCAGCCGTTTCAAGGAAACAGGGCAACTTAGCAATCAGCCCCAGCATTTT
.	TRBV4-3	TRBJ1-1	.	CASSQGLTNTEAFF	TGCGCCAGCAGCCAAGGACTTACCAACACTGAAGCTTTCTTT
.	TRBV28	TRBJ2-6	.	CASSPLEGPSGANVLTF	TGTGCCAGCAGTCCCCTCGAGGGCCCCTCTGGGGCCAACGTCCTGACTTTC
.	TRBV5-1	TRBJ2-5	.	CASSLALRATETQYF	TGCGCCAGCAGCTTGGCCTTACGTGCTACCGAGACCCAGTACTTC
TRBD2	TRBV5-6	TRBJ2-1	.	CASSFLAGGNNEQFF	TGTGCCAGCAGCTTCTTAGCGGGAGGAAACAATGAGCAGTTCTTC
.	TRBV10-2	TRBJ2-7	.	CASSGLQAEGNEQYF	TGCGCCAGCAGTGGCCTACAGGCGGAAGGCAACGAGCAGTACTTC
TRBD1	TRBV18	TRBJ2-7	.	CASSADDRGKLSYEQYF	TGTGCCAGCTCAGCCGACGACAGGGGGAAACTTTCCTACGAGCAGTACTTC
TRBD2	TRBV28	TRBJ2-1	.	CASSLCTGGPYNEQFF	TGTGCCAGCAGTTTATGCACGGGAGGGCCCTACAATGAGCAGTTCTTC
.	TRBV28	TRBJ1-4	.	CASSFPRTTEKLFF	TGTGCCAGCAGTTTCCCCAGGACAACTGAAAAACTGTTTTTT
TRBD1	TRBV28	TRBJ2-7	.	CASSRPGQGHLGQYF	TGTGCCAGCAGCCGCCCGGGACAGGGACACCTAGGGCAGTACTTC
.	TRBV13	TRBJ1-6	.	CASSSMDTRSYNSPLHF	TGTGCCAGCAGCTCAATGGACACCCGCTCCTATAATTCACCCCTCCACTTT
TRBD1	TRBV19	TRBJ1-2	.	CASKTGGFGGYTF	TGTGCCAGTAAAACAGGGGGTTTTGGTGGCTACACCTTC
.	TRBV5-6	TRBJ2-3	.	CASSLARLAVTDTQYF	TGTGCCAGCAGCTTGGCCAGGCTAGCCGTCACAGATACGCAGTATTTT